This entry lists 30 T cell receptor beta chains sequenced from one sample in a study of B cell selection in AIRE deficiency. Sorted regulatory T cells were CD4-positive, CD25-high and CD127-low or negative. Data came from immunoSEQ multiplex PCR; TCRdb stores just in-frame clones and leaves some out. The profile shows about 22,000 clones, around nine tenths of them singletons. Sequenced material: CD4+CD25+ Tregs sorted from PBMCs. The receptor source for this set is a human donor in good health.

This chain joins TRBV11-2 and TRBJ1-1; maybe TRBD1 (5 bases). Looked up from germline, CDR1 is SGHAT and CDR2 is FQNNGV. Trimming cost V 5 bases and J 1 base, with 11 bases left between them. The CDR3 totals 14 residues. The CDR3 reads CASSLRTPNTEAFF. CDR3 DNA sequence: TGTGCCAGCAGCCTCCGGACACCGAACACTGAAGCTTTCTTT. Full variable domain (remainder filled in from reference TRBV11-2 and TRBJ1-1): EAGVAQSPRYKIIEKRQSVAFWCNPISGHATLYWYQQILGQGPKLLIQFQNNGVVDDSQLPKDRFSAERLKGVDSTLKIQPAKLEDSAVYLCASSLRTPNTEAFFGQGTRLTVV.

The J gene is TRBJ2-2, the V gene TRBV7-9, with D uncertain. The V end was cut by 8 bases, the J end by 2 bases, with 12 bases between. Germline-derived CDR1 and CDR2 are SEHNR and FQNEAQ (reference sequence). This CDR3 comprises 14 residues. The CDR3 reads CASSYRVNTGELFF. CDR3 nucleotide sequence: TGTGCCAGCTCCTACCGGGTAAACACCGGGGAGCTGTTTTTT.

The chain has TRBV18 and TRBJ1-2; 7 bases fit TRBD1. J gave up 0 bases and V 6 bases, and 10 bases lay outside the gene matches. CDR1 is KGHSH and CDR2 is LQKENI in the germline V gene. This CDR3 has 16 residues. The DNA of the CDR3 is TGTGCCAGCTCCACAAGAAGGACAGGCGCTAACTATGGCTACACCTTC. As protein: CASSTRRTGANYGYTF.

This CDR3 is CASSSGGQGLDGYTF. DNA for the CDR3: TGTGCCAGCAGCTCGGGGGGACAGGGGCTCGATGGCTACACCTTC. The chain employs TRBV4-2 and TRBJ1-2; 10 bases fit TRBD1. CDR1 and CDR2 from the germline V gene are LGHNA and YNFKEQ. The ends lost 5 bases at V and 6 bases at J; junction bases unmatched: 9. This CDR3 is 15 amino acids long.

The chain combines TRBV2 with TRBJ2-7; 9 nucleotides agree with TRBD1. The CDR3 is 13 residues long. J lost 4 bases, V lost 6 bases, and 4 bases had no gene match. The germline gives CDR1 SNHLY, CDR2 FYNNEI. CDR3 nucleotides: TGTGCCAGCAGGGGACAGGGACAATACGAGCAGTACTTC. Translation gives CASRGQGQYEQYF.

V and J are TRBV4-1 and TRBJ2-4, with 7 nucleotides matching TRBD1. This CDR3 comprises 18 residues. CDR1 is MGHRA and CDR2 is YSYEKL in the germline V gene. V shed 1 base and J 9 bases; nucleotides not matched to a gene: 18. The CDR3 loop reads CASSQVWGRFDRVVIQYF. CDR3 DNA: TGCGCCAGCAGCCAAGTGTGGGGACGCTTTGACAGGGTAGTCATTCAGTACTTC.

The chain recombines TRBV27 with TRBJ2-2; D not certain. Trimming cost V 4 bases and J 7 bases, with 16 bases left between them. This CDR3 is built from 15 residues. Germline CDR1 reads MNHEY; CDR2 reads SMNVEV (reference sequence). The CDR3 nucleotides are TGTGCCAGCAGTTCGAGCATCAACGGCTTCGGGGAGCTGTTTTTT. Translated, it gives CASSSSINGFGELFF.

The chain has TRBV7-9 and TRBJ1-3; no clear D gene. V dropped 1 base and J dropped 2 bases, with 3 bases sitting between them. Looked up from germline, CDR1 is SEHNR and CDR2 is FQNEAQ (reference sequence). The CDR3 sequence is 13 residues long. CDR3 DNA: TGTGCCAGCAGCTTAGATGCTGGAAACACCATATATTTT. Amino acid sequence: CASSLDAGNTIYF. The full variable domain, rest sourced from reference TRBV7-9 and TRBJ1-3, is DTGVSQNPRHKITKRGQNVTFRCDPISEHNRLYWYRQTLGQGPEFLTYFQNEAQLEKSRLLSDRFSAERPKGSFSTLEIQRTEQGDSAMYLCASSLDAGNTIYFGEGSWLTVV.

This chain uses TRBV6-5 with TRBJ2-7, with D perhaps TRBD2 (5 bases). The CDR3 contains 14 residues. Germline V gene data show CDR1 as MNHEY and CDR2 as SVGAGI. Trimming removed 6 bases at V and 0 bases at J, with 12 bases between. The CDR3 is CASRGVTSSYEQYF. DNA for the CDR3: TGTGCCAGCAGGGGTGTAACTAGCTCCTACGAGCAGTACTTC.

V usage is TRBV4-2 and J usage is TRBJ2-5; 10 nucleotides align to TRBD2. Germline CDR1 and CDR2: LGHNA and YNFKEQ. V gave up 0 bases and J gave up 3 bases; unmatched junction bases: 7. CDR3 size: 17 residues. In DNA, the CDR3 is TGTGCCAGCAGCCAAGAAACTAGCGGGGCCCCCGAAGAGACCCAGTACTTC. Encoded protein: CASSQETSGAPEETQYF.

The CDR3 spells CASSLTAEKLFF. CDR3 nucleotide sequence: TGCGCCAGCAGCTTAACGGCTGAAAAACTGTTTTTT. This chain uses TRBV5-1 with TRBJ1-4; no clear D. This CDR3 region has 12 residues. CDR1 SGHRS and CDR2 YFSETQ come from the germline V gene. The V and J ends lost 2 bases and 7 bases respectively, with 6 bases between them.

The genes are TRBV18 and TRBJ1-6; perhaps TRBD1 as D (6 bases). V was shortened by 4 bases and J by 8 bases, with 6 bases between the two germline ends. The CDR3 is 12 amino acids. Germline CDR1 is KGHSH and CDR2 is LQKENI. The CDR3: CASSQGDSPLHF. The DNA of the CDR3 is TGTGCCAGCTCACAGGGGGATTCACCCCTCCACTTT.

The V gene is TRBV11-2, the J gene TRBJ1-2, with 9 nucleotides matching TRBD1. Germline CDR1 and CDR2: SGHAT and FQNNGV. V lost 3 bases to trimming and J lost 3 bases; unmatched junction nucleotides: 2. CDR3 size: 14 residues. CDR3: CASSFRTGDYGYTF. The CDR3 DNA is TGTGCCAGCAGCTTCCGGACAGGGGACTATGGCTACACCTTC. Full variable domain (outside the CDR3, taken from reference TRBV11-2 and TRBJ1-2): EAGVAQSPRYKIIEKRQSVAFWCNPISGHATLYWYQQILGQGPKLLIQFQNNGVVDDSQLPKDRFSAERLKGVDSTLKIQPAKLEDSAVYLCASSFRTGDYGYTFGSGTRLTVV.

The rearrangement links TRBV4-2 to TRBJ2-7; 7 bases match TRBD2. V trimming: 5 bases; J trimming: 0 bases; junction bases outside the gene matches: 7. Per germline, CDR1 LGHNA and CDR2 YNFKEQ. The CDR3 covers 15 residues. The CDR3, as DNA: TGTGCCAGCAGCTACGTGGAGCGGGGCTCCTACGAGCAGTACTTC. Translating it yields CASSYVERGSYEQYF.

The rearrangement joins TRBV29-1 to TRBJ2-1; D is perhaps TRBD2 (5 bases). The ends were cut back, 4 bases at V and 2 bases at J, with 12 bases in the middle. Germline loops: CDR1 SQVTM, CDR2 ANQGSEA. The CDR3 length is 14 residues. The CDR3 coding sequence is TGCAGCGTTGTGATGGTGGGAGCCTACAATGAGCAGTTCTTC. This gives the protein CSVVMVGAYNEQFF.

The genes are TRBV6-1 and TRBJ1-3; D is ambiguous. V dropped 1 base and J dropped 10 bases, with 8 bases sitting between them. The CDR3 has 12 residues. Per the germline V gene, CDR1 is MNHNS and CDR2 is SASEGT. This chain's CDR3 is CASSEVGWTIYF. The CDR3 DNA is TGTGCCAGCAGTGAAGTTGGGTGGACCATATATTTT.

The chain is built from TRBV29-1 and TRBJ2-7, with D uncertain. CDR1 and CDR2 from the germline V gene are SQVTM and ANQGSEA. CDR3 size: 13 residues. V lost 4 bases and J 2 bases, leaving 12 bases between the germline ends. CDR3 residues: CSVVGTNPYEQYF. CDR3 DNA: TGCAGCGTTGTGGGAACAAACCCCTACGAGCAGTACTTC.

J is TRBJ2-1 and V is TRBV10-1; a possible D gene is TRBD2 (5 bases). The V end was cut by 2 bases, the J end by 3 bases, with 11 bases between. The CDR3 has 15 amino acids. Germline values: CDR1 WNHNN, CDR2 SYGVQD (reference sequence). Written as DNA, the CDR3 is TGCGCCAGCAGTGAGGGCGGGCTCAACTACAATGAGCAGTTCTTC. It specifies CASSEGGLNYNEQFF.

This clone was detected once. This sequence joins TRBV18 and TRBJ2-1; no firm D call. The germline V gene encodes CDR1 KGHSH and CDR2 LQKENI. V was pared by 3 bases and J by 8 bases, with 8 bases between. The CDR3 is made up of 12 amino acids. CDR3 loop: CASSPQFDEQFF. CDR3 coding DNA: TGTGCCAGCTCACCGCAGTTTGATGAGCAGTTCTTC.

The chain couples TRBV2 to TRBJ2-7; 13 bases align to TRBD2. J lost 1 base, V lost 6 bases, and 3 bases had no gene match. Germline-derived CDR1 and CDR2 are SNHLY and FYNNEI. CDR3 length equals 15 residues. The CDR3 sequence: CASRVLAGGSYEQYF. The CDR3 region has the DNA TGTGCCAGCAGGGTACTAGCGGGAGGGTCCTACGAGCAGTACTTC.

The rearrangement links TRBV7-9 to TRBJ2-1, with D perhaps matching TRBD1 (6 bases). Between the trimmed V and J ends, which lost 5 bases and 1 base, there was a span of 15 bases. Germline assignment: CDR1 SEHNR and CDR2 FQNEAQ (reference sequence). The CDR3 spans 16 residues. The CDR3 DNA reads as TGTGCCAGCAGCCTAACGAGGGGGAGTTCCTACAATGAGCAGTTCTTC. It yields the protein CASSLTRGSSYNEQFF.

The rearrangement links TRBV6-1 to TRBJ2-7, with a tentative D call TRBD1 (6 bases). Between the trimmed V and J ends, which lost 8 bases and 4 bases, there was a span of 15 bases. CDR1 is MNHNS and CDR2 is SASEGT in the germline V gene. The CDR3 loop spans 13 amino acids. This CDR3 is CASLRGGRYEQYF. The CDR3 coding sequence is TGTGCCAGCCTGAGAGGGGGACGATACGAGCAGTACTTC.

CDR3: CASLQERGTGDTEAFF. The CDR3 DNA follows: TGTGCCAGCCTTCAAGAGAGAGGGACAGGGGACACTGAAGCTTTCTTT. The chain carries TRBV21-1 and TRBJ1-1; the tabulated D call, TRBD1, remains unverified against the DNA. TRBV21-1 is an annotated pseudogene. This CDR3 has 16 residues.

The genes are TRBV25-1 and TRBJ1-5; no clear D. V lost 2 bases and J lost 4, with 6 bases in between. Germline-derived CDR1 and CDR2 are MGHDK and SYGVNS. This CDR3 is built from 13 residues. CDR3 in DNA: TGTGCCAGCAGTGAAACATATAATCAGCCCCAGCATTTT. It translates to CASSETYNQPQHF.

This clone showed up just a few times. V gene TRBV6-6 combines with J gene TRBJ2-6; no firm D call. The CDR3 covers 13 residues. In germline, CDR1 is MNHNY, CDR2 SVGAGI (reference sequence). V shed 10 bases and J shed 0 bases, with 7 bases lying between them. Written as DNA, the CDR3 is TGTGCCACCCAGGCCTCTGGGGCCAACGTCCTGACTTTC. Protein sequence: CATQASGANVLTF.

This clone showed up just once. The gene calls are TRBV5-1 and TRBJ2-7; the D gene could be TRBD1 or TRBD2 (5 bases each). Trimming left V 4 bases short and J 2 bases short, with 22 bases between. The germline CDR1 and CDR2 sequences are SGHRS and YFSETQ. CDR3 length: 17 amino acids. The DNA for the CDR3 is TGCGCCAGCAGCCCGTTTTTGGGGGAGAAGGGAGCCTACGAGCAGTACTTC. It translates to CASSPFLGEKGAYEQYF.

This rearrangement joins TRBV4-1 to TRBJ2-6; D may be TRBD1 (6 bases). This CDR3 spans 17 amino acids. Trimming removed 4 bases from V and 0 bases from J, with 13 bases in between. Germline V gives CDR1 MGHRA, CDR2 YSYEKL. The CDR3 protein is CASSRRQDSSGANVLTF. The CDR3 DNA follows: TGCGCCAGCAGCCGTCGTCAGGACAGCTCTGGGGCCAACGTCCTGACTTTC.

This clone came up a few times. This chain connects TRBV6-6 to TRBJ1-6, with D unresolved. Trimming pared 10 bases from V and 6 bases from J, leaving 10 bases between. Germline V gene lookup returns CDR1 MNHNY and CDR2 SVGAGI (reference sequence). CDR3 length: 12 amino acids. Written as DNA, the CDR3 is TGTGCCACTAGAGGTGGTAATTCACCCCTCCACTTT. Translation gives CATRGGNSPLHF.

The chain employs TRBV15 and TRBJ2-1; 9 bases fit TRBD1. CDR1 is LNHNV and CDR2 is YYDKDF in the germline V gene (reference sequence). The CDR3 has 14 amino acids. V trimming: 8 bases; J trimming: 4 bases; junction bases outside the gene matches: 6. The CDR3 DNA is TGTGCCACCGTGAAAGGACAGGGGTACAATGAGCAGTTCTTC. The encoded protein is CATVKGQGYNEQFF.

This chain connects TRBV5-1 to TRBJ2-3; D is possibly TRBD2 (5 bases). Trimming removed 1 base from V and 2 bases from J, with 17 bases in between. The CDR3 spans 17 residues. CDR1 SGHRS and CDR2 YFSETQ come from the germline V gene. The CDR3 here is CASSLLMRAPSTDTQYF. CDR3 coding DNA: TGCGCCAGCAGCTTGCTTATGAGGGCCCCCTCCACAGATACGCAGTATTTT.